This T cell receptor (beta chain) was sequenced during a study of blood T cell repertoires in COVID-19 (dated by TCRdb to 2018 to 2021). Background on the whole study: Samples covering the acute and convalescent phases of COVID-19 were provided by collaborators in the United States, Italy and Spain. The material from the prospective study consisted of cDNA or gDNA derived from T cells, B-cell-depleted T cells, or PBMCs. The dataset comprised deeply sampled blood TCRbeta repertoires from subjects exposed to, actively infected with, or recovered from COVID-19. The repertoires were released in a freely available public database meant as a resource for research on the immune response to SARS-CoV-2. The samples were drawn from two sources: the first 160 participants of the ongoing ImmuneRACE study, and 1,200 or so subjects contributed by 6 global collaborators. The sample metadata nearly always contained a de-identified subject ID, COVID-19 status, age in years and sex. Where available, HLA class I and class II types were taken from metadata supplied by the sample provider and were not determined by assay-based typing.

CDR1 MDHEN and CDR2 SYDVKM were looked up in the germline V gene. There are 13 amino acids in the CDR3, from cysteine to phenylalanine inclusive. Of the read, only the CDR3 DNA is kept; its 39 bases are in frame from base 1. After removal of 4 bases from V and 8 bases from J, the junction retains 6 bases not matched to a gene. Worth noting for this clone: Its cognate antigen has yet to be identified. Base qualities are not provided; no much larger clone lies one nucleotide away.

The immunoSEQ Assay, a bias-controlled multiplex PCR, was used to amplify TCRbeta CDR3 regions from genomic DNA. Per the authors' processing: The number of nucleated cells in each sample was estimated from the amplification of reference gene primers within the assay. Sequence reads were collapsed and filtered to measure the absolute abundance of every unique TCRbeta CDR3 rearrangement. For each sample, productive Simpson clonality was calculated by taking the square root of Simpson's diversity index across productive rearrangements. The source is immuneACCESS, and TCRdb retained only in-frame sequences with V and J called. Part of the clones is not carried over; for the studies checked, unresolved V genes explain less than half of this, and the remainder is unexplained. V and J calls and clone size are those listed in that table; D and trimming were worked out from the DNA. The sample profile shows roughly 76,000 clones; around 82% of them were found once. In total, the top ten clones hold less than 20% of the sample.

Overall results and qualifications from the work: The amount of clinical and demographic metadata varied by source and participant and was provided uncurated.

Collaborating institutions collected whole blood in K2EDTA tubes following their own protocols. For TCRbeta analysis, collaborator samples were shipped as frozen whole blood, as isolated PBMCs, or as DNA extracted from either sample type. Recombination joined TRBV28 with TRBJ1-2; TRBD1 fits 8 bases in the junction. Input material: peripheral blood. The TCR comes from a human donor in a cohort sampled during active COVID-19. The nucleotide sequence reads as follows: TGTGCCAGCAGTTCAGACAGGGGTTGGGGCTACACCTTC. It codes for CASSSDRGWGYTF.